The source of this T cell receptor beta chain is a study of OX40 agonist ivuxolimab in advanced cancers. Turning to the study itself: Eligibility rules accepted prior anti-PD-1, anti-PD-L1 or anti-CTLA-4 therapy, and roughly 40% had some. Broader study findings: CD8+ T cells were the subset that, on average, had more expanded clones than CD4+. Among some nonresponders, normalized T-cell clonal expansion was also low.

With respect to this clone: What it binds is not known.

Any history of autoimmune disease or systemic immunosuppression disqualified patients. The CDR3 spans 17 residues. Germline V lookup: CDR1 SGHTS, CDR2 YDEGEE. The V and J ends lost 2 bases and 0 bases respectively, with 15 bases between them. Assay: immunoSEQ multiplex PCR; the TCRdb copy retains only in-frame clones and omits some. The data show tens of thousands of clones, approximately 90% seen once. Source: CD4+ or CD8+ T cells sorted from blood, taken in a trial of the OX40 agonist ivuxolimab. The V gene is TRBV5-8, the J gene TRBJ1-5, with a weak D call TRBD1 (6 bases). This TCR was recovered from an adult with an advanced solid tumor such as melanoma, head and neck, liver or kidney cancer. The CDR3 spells CASSFRQGLYSNQPQHF. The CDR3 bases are TGTGCCAGCAGCTTTAGGCAGGGGCTCTATAGCAATCAGCCCCAGCATTTT.